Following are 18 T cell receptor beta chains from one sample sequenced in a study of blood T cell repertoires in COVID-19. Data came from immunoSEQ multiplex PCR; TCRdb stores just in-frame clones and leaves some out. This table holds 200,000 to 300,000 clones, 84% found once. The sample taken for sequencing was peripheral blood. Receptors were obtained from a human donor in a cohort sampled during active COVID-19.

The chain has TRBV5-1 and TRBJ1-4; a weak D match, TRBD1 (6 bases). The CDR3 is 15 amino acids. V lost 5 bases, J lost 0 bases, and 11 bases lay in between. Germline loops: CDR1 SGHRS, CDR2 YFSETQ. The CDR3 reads CASSPQGATNEKLFF. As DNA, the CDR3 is TGCGCCAGCAGTCCACAGGGAGCAACTAATGAAAAACTGTTTTTT.

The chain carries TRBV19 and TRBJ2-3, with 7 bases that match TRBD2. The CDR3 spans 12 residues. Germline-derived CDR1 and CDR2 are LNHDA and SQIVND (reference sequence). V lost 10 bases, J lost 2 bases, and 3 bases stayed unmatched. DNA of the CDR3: TGTGCCACTAGCGGAGCCACAGATACGCAGTATTTT. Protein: CATSGATDTQYF.

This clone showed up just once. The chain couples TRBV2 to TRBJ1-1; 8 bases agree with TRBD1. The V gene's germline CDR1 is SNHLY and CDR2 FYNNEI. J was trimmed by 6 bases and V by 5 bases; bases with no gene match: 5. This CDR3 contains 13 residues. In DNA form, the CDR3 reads TGTGCCAGCAGTTGGACAGGGTTATCTGAAGCTTTCTTT. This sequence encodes CASSWTGLSEAFF.

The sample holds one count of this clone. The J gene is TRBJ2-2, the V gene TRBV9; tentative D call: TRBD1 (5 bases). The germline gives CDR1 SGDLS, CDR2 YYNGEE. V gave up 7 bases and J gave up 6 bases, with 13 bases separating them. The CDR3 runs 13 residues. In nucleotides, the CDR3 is TGTGCCAGCCGCGAAGGGGCAGCCGGGGAGCTGTTTTTT. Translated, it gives CASREGAAGELFF.

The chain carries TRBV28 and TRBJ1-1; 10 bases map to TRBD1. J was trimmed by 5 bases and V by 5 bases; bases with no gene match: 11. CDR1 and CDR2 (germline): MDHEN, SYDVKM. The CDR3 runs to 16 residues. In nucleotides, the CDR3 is TGTGCCAGCAGTCTCTCCTCGACAGGGGGCAAGACTGAAGCTTTCTTT. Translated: CASSLSSTGGKTEAFF.

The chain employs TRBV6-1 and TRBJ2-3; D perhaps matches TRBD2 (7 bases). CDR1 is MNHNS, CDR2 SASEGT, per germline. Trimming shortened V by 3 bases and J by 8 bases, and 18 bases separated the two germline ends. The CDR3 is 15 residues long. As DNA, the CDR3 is TGTGCCAGCAGTGAGAGTGGGGGGGCCTTGGGTACGCAGTATTTT. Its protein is CASSESGGALGTQYF.

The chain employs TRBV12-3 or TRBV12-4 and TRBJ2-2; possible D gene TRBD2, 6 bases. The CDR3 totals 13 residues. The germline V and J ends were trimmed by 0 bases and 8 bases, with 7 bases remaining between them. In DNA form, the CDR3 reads TGTGCCAGCAGTTTAGCTGGACTAGGGGAGCTGTTTTTT. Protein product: CASSLAGLGELFF.

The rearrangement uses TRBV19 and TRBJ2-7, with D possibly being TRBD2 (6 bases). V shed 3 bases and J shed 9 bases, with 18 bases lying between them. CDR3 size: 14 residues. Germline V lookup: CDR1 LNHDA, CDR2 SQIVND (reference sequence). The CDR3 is CASSIASGVTRQYF. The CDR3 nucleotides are TGTGCCAGTAGTATCGCTTCGGGAGTTACGAGGCAGTACTTC.

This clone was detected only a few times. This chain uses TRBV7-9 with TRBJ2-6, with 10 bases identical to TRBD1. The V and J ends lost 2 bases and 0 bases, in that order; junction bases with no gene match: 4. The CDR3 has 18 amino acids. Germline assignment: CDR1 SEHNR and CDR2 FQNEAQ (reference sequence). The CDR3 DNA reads TGTGCCAGCAGCTTAACCGGGACAGGGGCCTCTGGGGCCAACGTCCTGACTTTC. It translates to CASSLTGTGASGANVLTF.

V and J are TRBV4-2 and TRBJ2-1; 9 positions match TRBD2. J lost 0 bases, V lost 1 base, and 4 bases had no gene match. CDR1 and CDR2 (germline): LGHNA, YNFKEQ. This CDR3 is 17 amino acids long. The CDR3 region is CASSQGYSGSSYNEQFF. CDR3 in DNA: TGTGCCAGCAGCCAAGGATATAGCGGGAGCTCCTACAATGAGCAGTTCTTC.

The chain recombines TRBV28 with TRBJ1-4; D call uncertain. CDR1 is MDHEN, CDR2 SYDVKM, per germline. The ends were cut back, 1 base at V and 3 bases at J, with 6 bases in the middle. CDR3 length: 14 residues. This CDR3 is CASSLLRANEKLFF. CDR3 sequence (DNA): TGTGCCAGCAGTTTATTACGGGCTAATGAAAAACTGTTTTTT.

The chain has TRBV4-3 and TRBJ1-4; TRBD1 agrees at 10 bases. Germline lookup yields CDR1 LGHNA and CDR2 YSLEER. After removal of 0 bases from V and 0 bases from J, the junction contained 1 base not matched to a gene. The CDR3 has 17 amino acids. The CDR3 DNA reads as TGCGCCAGCAGCCAAGAGACAGGGGGCTCAACTAATGAAAAACTGTTTTTT. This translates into CASSQETGGSTNEKLFF.

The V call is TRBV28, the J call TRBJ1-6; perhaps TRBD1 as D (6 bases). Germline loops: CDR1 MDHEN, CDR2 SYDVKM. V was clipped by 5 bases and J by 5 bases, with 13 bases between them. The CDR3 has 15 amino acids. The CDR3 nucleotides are TGTGCCAGCAGTCCCTCAGGGGCTAATAATTCACCCCTCCACTTT. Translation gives CASSPSGANNSPLHF.

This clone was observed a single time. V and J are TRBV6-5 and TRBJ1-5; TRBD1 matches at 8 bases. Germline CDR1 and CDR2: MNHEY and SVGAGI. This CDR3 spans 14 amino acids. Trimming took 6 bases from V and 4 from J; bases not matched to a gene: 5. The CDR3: CASSRTGQNQPQHF. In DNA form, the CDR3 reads TGTGCCAGCAGCCGGACAGGGCAGAATCAGCCCCAGCATTTT.

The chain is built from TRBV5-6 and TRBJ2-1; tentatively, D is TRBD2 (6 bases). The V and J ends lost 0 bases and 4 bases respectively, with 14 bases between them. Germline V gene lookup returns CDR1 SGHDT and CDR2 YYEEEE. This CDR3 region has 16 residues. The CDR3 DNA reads TGTGCCAGCAGCTTGGGCGGAGGGATGTTTTACAATGAGCAGTTCTTC. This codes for CASSLGGGMFYNEQFF.

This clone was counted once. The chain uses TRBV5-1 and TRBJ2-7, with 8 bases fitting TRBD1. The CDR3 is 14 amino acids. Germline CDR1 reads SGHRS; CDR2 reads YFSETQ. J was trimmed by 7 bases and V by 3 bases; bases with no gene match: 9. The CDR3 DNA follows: TGCGCCAGCAGCTCTGGACAGGGTGGTACTGAGCAGTACTTC. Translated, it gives CASSSGQGGTEQYF.

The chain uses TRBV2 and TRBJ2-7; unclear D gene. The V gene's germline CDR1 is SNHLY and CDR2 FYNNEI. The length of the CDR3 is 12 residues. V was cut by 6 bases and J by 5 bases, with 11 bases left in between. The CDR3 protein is CASSSSFHEQYF. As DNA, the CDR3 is TGTGCCAGCAGCTCGTCGTTCCACGAGCAGTACTTC.

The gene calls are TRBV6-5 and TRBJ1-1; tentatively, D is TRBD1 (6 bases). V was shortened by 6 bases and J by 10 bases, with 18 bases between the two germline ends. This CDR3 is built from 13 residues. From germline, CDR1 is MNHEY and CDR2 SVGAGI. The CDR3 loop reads CASRLTGAAGAFF. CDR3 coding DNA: TGTGCCAGCAGATTGACAGGAGCCGCGGGAGCTTTCTTT.